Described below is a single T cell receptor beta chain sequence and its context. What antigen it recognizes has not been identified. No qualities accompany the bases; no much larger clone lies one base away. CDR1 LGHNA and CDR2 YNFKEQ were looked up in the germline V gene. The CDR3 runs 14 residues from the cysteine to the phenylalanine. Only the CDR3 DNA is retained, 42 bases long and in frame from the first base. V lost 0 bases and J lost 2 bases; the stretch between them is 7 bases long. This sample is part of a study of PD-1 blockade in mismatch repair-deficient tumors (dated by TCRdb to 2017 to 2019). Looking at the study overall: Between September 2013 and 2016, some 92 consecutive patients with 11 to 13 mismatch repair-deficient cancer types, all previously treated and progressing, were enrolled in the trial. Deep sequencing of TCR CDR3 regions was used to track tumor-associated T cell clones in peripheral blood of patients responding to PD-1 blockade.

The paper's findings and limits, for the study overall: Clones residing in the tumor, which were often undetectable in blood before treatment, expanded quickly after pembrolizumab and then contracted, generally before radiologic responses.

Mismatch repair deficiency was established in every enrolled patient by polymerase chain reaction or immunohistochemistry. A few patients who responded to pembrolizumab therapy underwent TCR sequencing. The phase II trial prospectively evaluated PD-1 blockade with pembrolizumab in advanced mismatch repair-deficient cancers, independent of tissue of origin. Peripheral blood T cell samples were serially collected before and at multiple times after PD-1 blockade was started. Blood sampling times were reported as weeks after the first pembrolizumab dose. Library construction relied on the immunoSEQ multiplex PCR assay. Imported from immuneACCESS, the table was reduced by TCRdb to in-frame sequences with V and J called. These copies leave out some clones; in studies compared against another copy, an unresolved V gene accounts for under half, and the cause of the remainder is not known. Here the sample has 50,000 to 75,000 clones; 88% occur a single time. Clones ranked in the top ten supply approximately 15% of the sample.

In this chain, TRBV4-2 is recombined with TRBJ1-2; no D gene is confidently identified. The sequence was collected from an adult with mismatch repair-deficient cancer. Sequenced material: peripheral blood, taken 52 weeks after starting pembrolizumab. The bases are TGTGCCAGCAGCCAAGAGGGCCGCAACTATGGCTACACCTTC. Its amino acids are CASSQEGRNYGYTF.